This T cell receptor (beta chain) was recorded in a study of CD8+CD57+ T cells in acquired aplastic anemia. There are 13 residues in the CDR3. The ends were cut back, 5 bases at V and 2 bases at J, with 10 bases in the middle. Genomic DNA, serving as template, underwent TCR beta VDJ and CDR3 profiling. TCRdb reprocessed the reads via MiXCR and lists one record per CDR3 protein. The sample holds a few hundred thousand distinct CDR3 sequences, approximately 55% seen once. This clonotype was found many times. Material for sequencing was sorted CD4+, CD8+, or CD8+CD57+ T cells (not recorded which) from PBMCs. The sequence was collected from a human donor with severe aplastic anemia or a healthy control (not recorded which). The V and J genes are TRBV12-3 or TRBV12-4 and TRBJ2-7; no clear D. The CDR3 here is CASSVDNPYEQYF. In DNA, the CDR3 is TGTGCCAGCAGTGTAGACAACCCCTACGAGCAGTACTTC.